This T cell receptor (beta chain) was retrieved from a study of cytotoxic CD8 clonotypes in ibrutinib-treated CLL. Germline lookup yields CDR1 SGHRS and CDR2 YFSETQ. This CDR3 has 13 amino acids. V shed 6 bases and J shed 2 bases, with 10 bases lying between them. This table comes from immunoSEQ multiplex PCR, and its TCRdb copy is limited to in-frame clones, with some not included. The sample carries over 130,000 clones, around 82% recorded once. Sequencing used PBMCs, obtained after 36 months of ibrutinib treatment. The gene calls are TRBV5-1 and TRBJ2-3, with D possibly being TRBD1 (6 bases). The source is a human donor with chronic lymphocytic leukemia. The CDR3 loop reads CASKGEPTDTQYF. In DNA, the CDR3 is TGCGCCAGCAAGGGGGAGCCCACAGATACGCAGTATTTT.